The 13 T cell receptor beta chains reported below all come from one sample, sequenced in a study of tumor-infiltrating lymphocytes in localized non-small cell lung cancer. TCRdb's table, derived via immunoSEQ multiplex PCR, lists solely in-frame clones and lacks some. The table has approximately 15,000 clones, 70% to 75% seen once. Sequencing used lung tumor tissue. The source of these receptors is a human donor with non-small cell lung cancer.

This sequence joins TRBV10-3 and TRBJ2-5; D gene unclear. Trimming took 6 bases from V and 5 from J, leaving 13 bases between them. Germline V gene data show CDR1 as ENHRY and CDR2 as SYGVKD. This CDR3 is built from 13 residues. The CDR3 loop reads CAISSKGRETQYF. The CDR3 nucleotides read TGTGCCATCAGCTCCAAGGGCCGTGAGACCCAGTACTTC.

The chain carries TRBV30 and TRBJ1-1; D is uncertain. The CDR3 spans 13 residues. Trimming shortened V by 3 bases and J by 6 bases, and 14 bases separated the two germline ends. Germline assignment: CDR1 GTSNPN and CDR2 SVGIG (reference sequence). CDR3 DNA: TGTGCCTGGAGCCAACGAGGGTGGGCTGAAGCTTTCTTT. This encodes CAWSQRGWAEAFF. Supplemented by reference TRBV30 and TRBJ1-1, the full variable domain reads SQTIHQWPATLVQPVGSPLSLECTVEGTSNPNLYWYRQAAGRGLQLLFYSVGIGQISSEVPQNLSASRPQDRQFILSSKKLLLSDSGFYLCAWSQRGWAEAFFGQGTRLTVV.

This chain uses TRBV5-4 with TRBJ1-1; D gene unclear. V was clipped by 0 bases and J by 6 bases, with 15 bases between them. This CDR3 has 15 amino acids. Germline CDR1 reads SGHNT; CDR2 reads YYREEE (reference sequence). The CDR3 nucleotides read TGTGCCAGCAGCTTGGGGGCAGACACTCTGGCTGAAGCTTTCTTT. This sequence encodes CASSLGADTLAEAFF.

The chain recombines TRBV6-4 with TRBJ2-3; 10 bases agree with TRBD2. Germline CDR1 MRHNA, CDR2 SNTAGT. The CDR3 contains 16 residues. With 3 bases clipped from V and 1 base from J, the junction kept 4 bases outside the gene matches. Written as DNA, the CDR3 is TGTGCCAGCAGTGATCTAGCGGGAGTCGGCACAGATACGCAGTATTTT. It yields the protein CASSDLAGVGTDTQYF.

This clone was observed a few times. The chain couples TRBV7-3 to TRBJ2-1, with D unresolved. The CDR3 loop spans 12 amino acids. Germline loops: CDR1 SGHTA, CDR2 FQGTGA. The V and J ends lost 5 bases and 6 bases respectively, with 8 bases between them. The CDR3 nucleotides read TGTGCCAGCAGCCCAACCGGCAATGAGCAGTTCTTC. It yields the protein CASSPTGNEQFF.

This clone is categorized as medium-sized. CDR3 in DNA: TGTGCCATCAAAACGGGAGTTATCAATGAGCAGTTCTTC. The encoded protein is CAIKTGVINEQFF. The chain carries TRBV10-3 and TRBJ2-1, with D perhaps matching TRBD2 (6 bases). The V gene lost 7 bases and the J gene lost 6 bases, with 13 bases spanning the gap. Germline V gene data show CDR1 as ENHRY and CDR2 as SYGVKD. The CDR3 extends over 13 amino acids.

The chain employs TRBV4-1 and TRBJ2-1; D is unclear. Trimming shortened V by 1 base and J by 10 bases, and 17 bases separated the two germline ends. The CDR3 is 15 residues long. Germline lookup yields CDR1 MGHRA and CDR2 YSYEKL. CDR3 in DNA: TGCGCCAGCAGCCAAGTTGGCGGCAGCCCCGGGGAGCAGTTCTTC. This translates into CASSQVGGSPGEQFF.

The rearrangement uses TRBV5-1 and TRBJ1-6; a weak D match, TRBD1 (5 bases). The ends were cut back, 2 bases at V and 3 bases at J, with 15 bases in the middle. Looked up from germline, CDR1 is SGHRS and CDR2 is YFSETQ. The CDR3 spans 17 residues. The CDR3 coding sequence is TGCGCCAGCAGCTTATATTCCCGGGACGTCTATAATTCACCCCTCCACTTT. Its translation is CASSLYSRDVYNSPLHF.

The chain recombines TRBV29-1 with TRBJ1-2, with 8 bases aligning to TRBD1. This CDR3 has 12 amino acids. Trimming at V came to 6 bases and at J to 5 bases, leaving 5 bases not matched to a gene. Germline-derived CDR1 and CDR2 are SQVTM and ANQGSEA. CDR3 sequence reads: CSVGTGSYGYTF. The CDR3 DNA is TGCAGCGTGGGGACAGGATCGTATGGCTACACCTTC.

This clone was seen a few times. The chain carries TRBV15 and TRBJ2-7, with D perhaps TRBD1 (6 bases). The CDR3 runs to 14 residues. Germline CDR1 is LNHNV and CDR2 is YYDKDF (reference sequence). V was cut by 4 bases and J by 3 bases, with 13 bases left in between. Here the CDR3 reads CATSIPGQNYEQYF. CDR3 nucleotides: TGTGCCACCAGCATCCCCGGACAGAACTACGAGCAGTACTTC.

The DNA of the CDR3 is TGTGCCTGGAGTGACTCCGGACAGGGGAACACTGAAGCTTTCTTT. Encoded protein: CAWSDSGQGNTEAFF. The V and J genes are TRBV30 and TRBJ1-1; TRBD1 agrees at 8 bases. CDR3 length equals 15 residues. Per germline, CDR1 GTSNPN and CDR2 SVGIG (reference sequence). The trim removed 1 base at V and 1 base at J, leaving 5 bases unmatched. The full variable domain, with the rest looked up from reference TRBV30 and TRBJ1-1, is SQTIHQWPATLVQPVGSPLSLECTVEGTSNPNLYWYRQAAGRGLQLLFYSVGIGQISSEVPQNLSASRPQDRQFILSSKKLLLSDSGFYLCAWSDSGQGNTEAFFGQGTRLTVV.

This clone appeared a single time. The V gene is TRBV30, the J gene TRBJ2-5; tentatively, D is TRBD1 (6 bases). Germline-derived CDR1 and CDR2 are GTSNPN and SVGIG (reference sequence). The CDR3 consists of 13 residues. Trimming cost V 5 bases and J 3 bases, with 13 bases left between them. For the CDR3, the DNA is TGTGCCTGGGGCAAGGGGGTGGAAGAGACCCAGTACTTC. This translates into CAWGKGVEETQYF. Variable domain in full (rest from reference TRBV30 and TRBJ2-5): SQTIHQWPATLVQPVGSPLSLECTVEGTSNPNLYWYRQAAGRGLQLLFYSVGIGQISSEVPQNLSASRPQDRQFILSSKKLLLSDSGFYLCAWGKGVEETQYFGPGTRLLVL.

The chain uses TRBV14 and TRBJ2-5; D is unresolved. The CDR3 totals 13 residues. V was trimmed by 1 base and J by 2 bases, leaving 5 bases between them. The germline V gene encodes CDR1 SGHDN and CDR2 FVKESK. This CDR3 reads CASSQGWQETQYF. As DNA, the CDR3 is TGTGCCAGCAGCCAAGGATGGCAAGAGACCCAGTACTTC.